This TCR beta chain was observed in a study of cytomegalovirus exposure and HLA in healthy donors. Notes on the study in general: Within a later analysis, the majority of CMV-associated TCR beta chains appeared HLA-restricted. In vitro, three CMV-associated chains proved specific for CMV antigens.

Vbeta (60) and Jbeta (13) primers were used in the PCR. Only in-frame clones appear in the TCRdb table, and some are missing; sequencing was by immunoSEQ multiplex PCR. The repertoire table contains some 44,000 clones. The ends were cut back, 5 bases at V and 4 bases at J, with 11 bases in the middle. The CDR3 is made up of 13 amino acids. CDR1 and CDR2 from the germline V gene are SGHVS and FNYEAQ. As for this clone: Its matching antigen is unknown.

Sequences were obtained from PBMCs. This receptor was taken from a woman aged 25 to 39 in good health and CMV-seronegative. The chain recombines TRBV7-6 with TRBJ1-1; D gene unclear. The CDR3 loop is CASSPIASTEAFF. DNA of the CDR3: TGTGCCAGCAGCCCAATAGCGAGCACTGAAGCTTTCTTT.